The T cell receptor beta chain under discussion was sequenced for a study of cytomegalovirus exposure and HLA in healthy donors. The PCR made use of 60 Vbeta and 13 Jbeta primers. Assay used: immunoSEQ multiplex PCR; TCRdb lists only in-frame clones, some missing. The sample comprises under 200,000 clones, around 75% of which are singletons, and approximately 2.4% rests with the top ten. Study results and limitations: Some V segments, including TRBV6-2 and TRBV6-3, were excluded as indistinguishable. Testing in vitro showed three CMV-associated chains specific for CMV antigens.

The germline V gene encodes CDR1 SEHNR and CDR2 FQNEAQ (reference sequence). This CDR3 is 14 amino acids long. This clone was seen a single time. Its antigen is not identified. This chain links TRBV7-9 with TRBJ2-5; TRBD2 matches 8 bases. The J call is doubtful: the DNA matches TRBJ2-7 better. The sequencing sample was made of PBMCs. The receptor was isolated from a female donor in good health and CMV-seronegative. CDR3 amino acids: CASSETGTRGEQYF. For the CDR3, the DNA is TGTGCCAGCAGCGAAACCGGGACTAGGGGCGAGCAGTACTTC.